Reported below is one TCR beta chain. Its matching antigen is unknown. Libraries were prepared by immunoSEQ multiplex PCR; TCRdb keeps only in-frame clonotypes and omits some of them. The table includes 55,000 to 70,000 clones, around 90% detected once. The data belong to a study of cytomegalovirus exposure and HLA in healthy donors. Study-level results: Cytomegalovirus-associated status was assigned to some 180 TCR beta chains.

This clonotype was sampled from a man aged 18 to 35 in good health and CMV-seronegative. The sequenced sample consisted of PBMCs.

Written as DNA, the CDR3 is TGTGCCAGCAGTTCTATTAGGGACAGGGTAAATGAAAAACTGTTTTTT. The encoded protein is CASSSIRDRVNEKLFF. The chain links TRBV27 to TRBJ1-4, with TRBD1 matching over 9 bases. This CDR3 comprises 16 residues. Germline loops: CDR1 MNHEY, CDR2 SMNVEV (reference sequence). V shed 4 bases, J shed 5 bases, and the junction held 8 bases outside the gene matches. Using reference TRBV27 and TRBJ1-4 for the parts outside the CDR3, the full variable domain is EAQVTQNPRYLITVTGKKLTVTCSQNMNHEYMSWYRQDPGLGLRQIYYSMNVEVTDKGDVPEGYKVSRKEKRNFPLILESPSPNQTSLYFCASSSIRDRVNEKLFFGSGTQLSVL.